A single sample gave rise to the 21 T cell receptor beta chains below, sequenced in a study of T-cell memory formation after mild COVID-19. TCRdb reanalysed the 5' RACE reads using MiXCR and keeps one entry per CDR3 protein. The table records approximately 260,000 distinct CDR3 sequences, around 17% of them present only once. The sample taken for sequencing was PBMCs or a T cell subset sorted from them (not recorded which). Source of these receptors: a man aged 18 to 30 who had mild COVID-19 (a few samples of this study predate the infection). Cell type and time point are not known.

This clonotype has a count of ten or more. The rearrangement uses TRBV20-1 and TRBJ2-1, with 8 positions matching TRBD2. Germline V gives CDR1 DFQATT, CDR2 SNEGSKA (reference sequence). The trim removed 3 bases at V and 1 base at J, leaving 5 bases unmatched. This CDR3 region has 15 residues. DNA of the CDR3: TGCAGTGCTAGGGCCAGCGGGGGTTCCTACAATGAGCAGTTCTTC. Translating gives CSARASGGSYNEQFF.

This clonotype was counted a few times. This chain links TRBV5-5 with TRBJ2-5, with unresolved D. With 5 bases removed from V and 4 bases from J, the gap between germline ends came to 15 bases. The length of the CDR3 is 14 residues. Germline CDR1 SGHKS, CDR2 YYEKEE (reference sequence). In DNA form, the CDR3 reads TGTGCCAGCAGTTCCTACGAACCTACAGAGACCCAGTACTTC. It translates to CASSSYEPTETQYF.

In this sample, this clonotype turned up many times. This chain joins TRBV15 and TRBJ2-3, with 14 bases fitting TRBD2. The V segment lost 3 bases and the J segment 4 bases; nucleotides outside the gene matches: 0. The germline V gene has CDR1 LNHNV and CDR2 YYDKDF (reference sequence). The CDR3 is made up of 15 amino acids. The CDR3 here is CATSRTSGGADTQYF. The CDR3 DNA is TGTGCCACCAGCAGGACTAGCGGGGGGGCAGATACGCAGTATTTT.

This clonotype was seen only a few times. No conserved phenylalanine or tryptophan ends this CDR3, so it is likely a read error. The DNA is omitted, as the CDR3 cannot be located on it reliably, and the CDR3 follows TCRdb's listing. CDR3 amino acids: CASSLSGSMNTEAFL. This rearrangement joins TRBV7-2 to TRBJ1-1. Inclusive of both ends, the CDR3 amounts to 15 amino acids. Germline CDR1 reads SGHTA; CDR2 reads FQGNSA.

V is TRBV14 and J is TRBJ1-1; D call uncertain. The length of the CDR3 is 15 residues. Between the trimmed V and J ends, which lost 0 bases and 3 bases, there was a span of 11 bases. Germline V gives CDR1 SGHDN, CDR2 FVKESK. The CDR3 DNA reads as TGTGCCAGCAGCCAAGAAATAGCTATCTACACTGAAGCTTTCTTT. This sequence encodes CASSQEIAIYTEAFF.

V is TRBV7-9 and J is TRBJ2-4; TRBD2 aligns across 16 bases. This CDR3 has 17 amino acids. J was trimmed by 6 bases and V by 5 bases; bases with no gene match: 7. Per germline, CDR1 SEHNR and CDR2 FQNEAQ (reference sequence). This CDR3 is CASSTGTSGGARNIQYF. The CDR3 bases are TGTGCCAGCAGCACCGGGACTAGCGGGGGGGCAAGAAACATTCAGTACTTC.

The chain combines TRBV4-1 with TRBJ1-4; D gene uncertain. Germline-derived CDR1 and CDR2 are MGHRA and YSYEKL. Trimming took off 0 bases at V and 3 bases at J, with 11 bases between the two ends. This CDR3 spans 16 amino acids. CDR3 region: CASSQDRGVANEKLFF. The CDR3 DNA reads as TGCGCCAGCAGCCAAGATCGCGGGGTTGCTAATGAAAAACTGTTTTTT.

In the case of this clonotype: A much larger clone sits a single nucleotide away, making a read error possible. The genes are TRBV7-3 and TRBJ2-5; 8 bases line up with TRBD2. Germline-derived CDR1 and CDR2 are SGHTA and FQGTGA. CDR3 size: 14 residues. The CDR3 region is CASSLSGGQETKYF. In DNA form, the CDR3 reads TGTGCCAGCAGCTTAAGCGGGGGGCAAGAGACCAAGTACTTC.

Only a few counts were recorded for this clonotype. The rearrangement uses TRBV2 and TRBJ2-2; D is unclear. V was trimmed by 5 bases and J by 3 bases, leaving 7 bases between them. Looked up from germline, CDR1 is SNHLY and CDR2 is FYNNEI. This CDR3 is 13 amino acids long. CDR3 region: CASSLDYTGELFF. The CDR3 DNA follows: TGTGCCAGCAGTCTTGATTACACCGGGGAGCTGTTTTTT.

This clonotype was picked up a small number of times. The rearrangement joins TRBV7-9 to TRBJ2-7, with D maybe TRBD2 (6 bases). V gave up 1 base and J gave up 0 bases, with 19 bases separating them. Germline assignment: CDR1 SEHNR and CDR2 FQNEAQ (reference sequence). The length of the CDR3 is 18 residues. CDR3 loop: CASSLGRGGSGGSYEQYF. CDR3 sequence (DNA): TGTGCCAGCAGCTTAGGAAGGGGAGGCTCCGGCGGCTCCTACGAGCAGTACTTC.

The gene calls are TRBV6-5 and TRBJ1-5; TRBD1 aligns across 7 bases. The junction had 7 bases not matched to a gene; V was cut back by 3 bases and J by 5 bases. CDR1 is MNHEY and CDR2 is SVGAGI in the germline V gene. The CDR3 extends over 15 amino acids. The CDR3 sequence is CASSYLPQGDQPQHF. The CDR3 DNA follows: TGTGCCAGCAGTTATCTACCTCAGGGGGATCAGCCCCAGCATTTT.

A few counts support this clonotype. The chain recombines TRBV20-1 with TRBJ2-5, with 8 bases fitting TRBD1. Trimming at V came to 0 bases and at J to 5 bases, leaving 5 bases not matched to a gene. Germline CDR1 DFQATT, CDR2 SNEGSKA (reference sequence). CDR3 length: 14 amino acids. The CDR3 protein is CSAREGTGGETQYF. The CDR3 DNA is TGCAGTGCTAGAGAGGGAACAGGGGGGGAGACCCAGTACTTC.

This clonotype has just a few counts. The V call is TRBV20-1, the J call TRBJ2-1; TRBD2 matches at 12 bases. Germline lookup yields CDR1 DFQATT and CDR2 SNEGSKA (reference sequence). This CDR3 is 14 amino acids long. With 5 bases clipped from V and 7 bases from J, the junction kept 6 bases outside the gene matches. CDR3 bases: TGCAGTGCTTATTCTAGCGGGGGGGCGAATGAGCAGTTCTTC. It translates to CSAYSSGGANEQFF.

The rearrangement uses TRBV6-1 and TRBJ2-5; 8 bases fit TRBD2. The CDR3 sequence is 13 residues long. Per the germline V gene, CDR1 is MNHNS and CDR2 is SASEGT. V shed 6 bases, J shed 6 bases, and the junction held 6 bases outside the gene matches. In nucleotides, the CDR3 is TGTGCCAGCAGCTACGGGGGGGGACAGACCCAGTACTTC. It translates to CASSYGGGQTQYF.

This clonotype turned up a few times. The chain links TRBV10-2 to TRBJ1-1; 10 bases fit TRBD1. The CDR3 has 15 residues. J gave up 10 bases and V 6 bases, and 14 bases lay outside the gene matches. Germline V gene data show CDR1 as WSHSY and CDR2 as SAAADI. The DNA for the CDR3 is TGCGCCAGCAGAAATACCGGGACAGGGGTACCCGCAGCTTTCTTT. Translation gives CASRNTGTGVPAAFF.

The chain combines TRBV5-1 with TRBJ1-4, with D possibly TRBD1 on 6 matching bases. Per germline, CDR1 SGHRS and CDR2 YFSETQ. The CDR3 contains 16 residues. The germline V and J ends were trimmed by 4 bases and 3 bases, with 16 bases remaining between them. The DNA for the CDR3 is TGCGCCAGCAGCCGAGATTTACAGGGCTCTAATGAAAAACTGTTTTTT. Its protein is CASSRDLQGSNEKLFF.

Regarding this clonotype: Since a much larger clone is just one base distant, this may be a read error. J is TRBJ2-3 and V is TRBV5-1; 10 nucleotides align to TRBD2. V was clipped by 4 bases and J by 5 bases; unmatched bases: 10. This CDR3 region has 16 residues. The germline CDR1 and CDR2 sequences are SGHRS and YFSETQ. DNA for the CDR3: TGCGCCAGCAGCGGACAAGCGGGGGGGCCAAGAGATACGCAGTATTTT. Protein product: CASSGQAGGPRDTQYF.

This clonotype was observed a few times. The chain joins TRBV20-1 to TRBJ1-4; D gene unclear. The CDR3 extends over 12 amino acids. Trimming left V 4 bases short and J 7 bases short, with 10 bases between. Germline CDR1 reads DFQATT; CDR2 reads SNEGSKA (reference sequence). Here the CDR3 reads CSATRGFEKLFF. The CDR3 bases are TGCAGTGCTACACGGGGTTTTGAAAAACTGTTTTTT.

J is TRBJ1-1 and V is TRBV5-1, with TRBD1 matching over 7 bases. The trim removed 3 bases at V and 0 bases at J, leaving 5 bases unmatched. CDR3 size: 15 residues. Looked up from germline, CDR1 is SGHRS and CDR2 is YFSETQ. Here the CDR3 DNA reads TGCGCCAGCAGCTGGGCCGGGACAGTGAACACTGAAGCTTTCTTT. Its protein product is CASSWAGTVNTEAFF.

This clonotype showed up just a few times. The chain uses TRBV7-2 and TRBJ2-3; 9 nucleotides agree with TRBD2. CDR1 is SGHTA and CDR2 is FQGNSA in the germline V gene. V shed 4 bases and J 2 bases; nucleotides not matched to a gene: 4. The CDR3 consists of 15 residues. CDR3 amino acids: CASSSRLAATDTQYF. The CDR3 DNA reads TGTGCCAGCAGCTCGAGACTAGCGGCCACAGATACGCAGTATTTT.

J is TRBJ2-3 and V is TRBV29-1; tentatively, D is TRBD1 or TRBD2 (5 bases each). The length of the CDR3 is 13 residues. Germline lookup yields CDR1 SQVTM and CDR2 ANQGSEA. V lost 3 bases, J lost 5 bases, and 12 bases lay in between. This CDR3 reads CSVDGRDVDTQYF. The CDR3 region has the DNA TGCAGCGTTGACGGCAGGGACGTAGATACGCAGTATTTT.